This section outlines one T cell receptor beta chain sequence together with its context. As yet, its antigen is unknown. Second-dose intervals near 4 or 12 weeks were combined. These data originate in a study of T cell responses to AZD1222 COVID-19 vaccine. Study results and caveats: In the spike-specific TCR repertoire, nearly half reportedly target unmutated variant regions. Clonal diversity may have been underestimated in mostly white British donors.

Trimming at V came to 0 bases and at J to 5 bases, leaving 3 bases not matched to a gene. The CDR3 totals 14 residues. Looked up from germline, CDR1 is LGHDT and CDR2 is YNNKEL (reference sequence). TCRdb's copy holds only in-frame clones and misses some; the assay was immunoSEQ multiplex PCR. The sample shows tens of thousands of clones, around 85% of them seen only once. The rearrangement joins TRBV3-1 (or the pseudogene TRBV3-2) to TRBJ1-1; 7 nucleotides align to TRBD1. This clonotype originated in an adult who received the AZD1222 COVID-19 vaccine. Source: peripheral blood, taken 28 days after the second AZD1222 dose. The CDR3: CASSQEGGKTEAFF. CDR3 coding DNA: TGTGCCAGCAGCCAAGAAGGGGGCAAGACTGAAGCTTTCTTT.